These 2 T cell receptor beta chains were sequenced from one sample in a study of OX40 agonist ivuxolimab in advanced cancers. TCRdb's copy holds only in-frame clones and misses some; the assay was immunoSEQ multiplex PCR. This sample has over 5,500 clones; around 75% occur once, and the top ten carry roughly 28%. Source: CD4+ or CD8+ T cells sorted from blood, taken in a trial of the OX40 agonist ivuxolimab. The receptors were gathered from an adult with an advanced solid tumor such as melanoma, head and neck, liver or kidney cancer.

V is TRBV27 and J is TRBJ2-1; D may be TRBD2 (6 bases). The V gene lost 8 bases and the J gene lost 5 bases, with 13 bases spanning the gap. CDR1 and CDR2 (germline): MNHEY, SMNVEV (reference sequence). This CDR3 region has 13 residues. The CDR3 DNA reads TGTGCCAGCCTTGGCGGGGCTAACAATGAGCAGTTCTTC. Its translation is CASLGGANNEQFF.

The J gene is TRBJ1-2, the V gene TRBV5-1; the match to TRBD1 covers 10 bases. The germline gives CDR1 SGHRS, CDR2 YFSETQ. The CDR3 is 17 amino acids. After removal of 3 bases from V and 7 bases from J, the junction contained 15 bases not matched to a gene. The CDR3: CASSWGGGTGEGSGYTF. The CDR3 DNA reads TGCGCCAGCAGCTGGGGCGGCGGGACAGGGGAAGGTAGTGGCTACACCTTC. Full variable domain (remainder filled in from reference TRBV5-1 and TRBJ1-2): KAGVTQTPRYLIKTRGQQVTLSCSPISGHRSVSWYQQTPGQGLQFLFEYFSETQRNKGNFPGRFSGRQFSNSRSEMNVSTLELGDSALYLCASSWGGGTGEGSGYTFGSGTRLTVV.